The 16 T cell receptor beta chains given below trace back to one sample, sequenced in a study of blood T cell repertoires in COVID-19. Sequencing was performed with immunoSEQ multiplex PCR; in TCRdb, only in-frame clones are kept and a portion is missing. Seen here are approximately 100,000 clones, around 90% observed once, and the top ten hold less than 4%. The sequencing sample was made of peripheral blood. These receptors were taken from a human donor in a cohort sampled during active COVID-19.

The CDR3 loop is CASSPKRQGRGEAFF. For the CDR3, the DNA is TGTGCCAGCAGCCCTAAGAGGCAGGGGAGGGGTGAAGCTTTCTTT. The V and J genes are TRBV3-1 (or the pseudogene TRBV3-2) and TRBJ1-1; TRBD1 is a possible D gene (6 bases). Trimming left V 4 bases short and J 7 bases short, with 19 bases between. The germline V gene encodes CDR1 LGHDT and CDR2 YNNKEL (reference sequence). The CDR3 totals 15 residues.

The chain links TRBV25-1 to TRBJ2-5, with 12 positions matching TRBD1. There are 15 residues in the CDR3. The V and J ends lost 4 bases and 5 bases, in that order; junction bases with no gene match: 5. The germline CDR1 and CDR2 sequences are MGHDK and SYGVNS. CDR3 region: CASSGDRGLLETQYF. The CDR3 region has the DNA TGTGCCAGCAGTGGGGACAGGGGGCTTTTGGAGACCCAGTACTTC.

The chain is built from TRBV30 and TRBJ1-1, with unresolved D. There are 14 residues in the CDR3. CDR1 and CDR2 (germline): GTSNPN, SVGIG (reference sequence). The ends were cut back, 1 base at V and 0 bases at J, with 9 bases in the middle. CDR3 nucleotides: TGTGCCTGGAGTGAGACAAGGATGAACACTGAAGCTTTCTTT. The encoded protein is CAWSETRMNTEAFF.

V and J are TRBV5-1 and TRBJ1-4, with TRBD1 identical over 9 bases. This CDR3 has 16 amino acids. Losses at the gene ends were 4 bases for V and 7 bases for J; bases not matched to a gene: 11. In germline, CDR1 is SGHRS, CDR2 YFSETQ. CDR3 sequence reads: CASSPFQDRGGEKLFF. CDR3 coding DNA: TGCGCCAGCAGCCCTTTTCAGGACAGGGGAGGTGAAAAACTGTTTTTT.

This clone was seen a single time. This chain joins TRBV11-2 and TRBJ2-7; a possible D gene is TRBD2 (5 bases). Germline loops: CDR1 SGHAT, CDR2 FQNNGV. V was shortened by 4 bases and J by 6 bases, with 25 bases between the two germline ends. The CDR3 sequence is 17 residues long. CDR3 region: CASSSFPQSGPGSEQYF. CDR3 nucleotide sequence: TGTGCCAGCAGCTCATTTCCCCAGTCAGGACCGGGGAGCGAGCAGTACTTC. The whole variable domain, remainder taken from reference TRBV11-2 and TRBJ2-7, is EAGVAQSPRYKIIEKRQSVAFWCNPISGHATLYWYQQILGQGPKLLIQFQNNGVVDDSQLPKDRFSAERLKGVDSTLKIQPAKLEDSAVYLCASSSFPQSGPGSEQYFGPGTRLTVT.

The gene calls are TRBV5-6 and TRBJ2-4; 7 bases align to TRBD1. Trimming cost V 3 bases and J 4 bases; bases outside gene matches: 10. The V gene's germline CDR1 is SGHDT and CDR2 YYEEEE. The CDR3 runs 16 residues. The CDR3, as DNA: TGTGCCAGCAGCTGGACCAGGGGGACAGTGAAAAACATTCAGTACTTC. Translated: CASSWTRGTVKNIQYF.

V is TRBV6-5 and J is TRBJ2-3, with a possible D match to TRBD2 (5 bases). This CDR3 spans 15 amino acids. Germline V lookup: CDR1 MNHEY, CDR2 SVGAGI. V gave up 4 bases and J gave up 2 bases, with 13 bases separating them. This CDR3 is CASSSRRRITDTQYF. CDR3 DNA: TGTGCCAGCAGTTCCCGACGGAGGATCACAGATACGCAGTATTTT.

This clone was observed once. The J gene is TRBJ2-7, the V gene TRBV28, with 8 bases lining up with TRBD1. Germline V gene data show CDR1 as MDHEN and CDR2 as SYDVKM. V shed 6 bases, J shed 2 bases, and the junction held 9 bases outside the gene matches. CDR3 length equals 15 residues. In DNA form, the CDR3 reads TGTGCCAGCAGACCTACCGGACAGGGAACCTACGAGCAGTACTTC. The encoded protein is CASRPTGQGTYEQYF.

The chain has TRBV30 and TRBJ2-7, with D tentatively TRBD2 (7 bases). Germline V gene lookup returns CDR1 GTSNPN and CDR2 SVGIG (reference sequence). The CDR3 has 15 amino acids. The V end lost 3 bases, the J end lost 3 bases, and 18 bases lay between the germline ends. The CDR3 sequence: CAWRRLGGPGYEQYF. The CDR3 bases are TGTGCCTGGAGGCGCCTCGGGGGGCCCGGCTACGAGCAGTACTTC.

The chain links TRBV29-1 to TRBJ1-4, with a weak D call TRBD1 (6 bases). Trimming left V 4 bases short and J 8 bases short, with 17 bases between. This CDR3 comprises 14 residues. Germline lookup yields CDR1 SQVTM and CDR2 ANQGSEA. The CDR3 protein is CSVVGRGDTEKLFF. Written as DNA, the CDR3 is TGCAGCGTTGTTGGTCGGGGGGACACCGAAAAACTGTTTTTT.

V usage is TRBV5-1 and J usage is TRBJ2-3, with D possibly being TRBD2 (5 bases). Germline assignment: CDR1 SGHRS and CDR2 YFSETQ. V lost 0 bases and J lost 2, with 10 bases in between. The CDR3 is 15 amino acids. CDR3 nucleotides: TGCGCCAGCAGCTTGGCCCAGCGGTCCACAGATACGCAGTATTTT. Translating it yields CASSLAQRSTDTQYF.

V and J are TRBV5-1 and TRBJ1-5, with a possible D match to TRBD1 (5 bases). Trimming stripped 0 bases from V and 7 bases from J, with 14 bases between. The CDR3 is made up of 15 amino acids. CDR1 SGHRS and CDR2 YFSETQ come from the germline V gene. The CDR3 DNA reads TGCGCCAGCAGCTTGGAGGGTGCGGGGGGGCAGCCCCAGCATTTT. Protein product: CASSLEGAGGQPQHF. The full variable domain, completed using reference TRBV5-1 and TRBJ1-5, is KAGVTQTPRYLIKTRGQQVTLSCSPISGHRSVSWYQQTPGQGLQFLFEYFSETQRNKGNFPGRFSGRQFSNSRSEMNVSTLELGDSALYLCASSLEGAGGQPQHFGDGTRLSIL.

V usage is TRBV4-3 and J usage is TRBJ2-1, with 13 bases matching TRBD2. Germline trimming cut 1 base from V and 10 bases from J; bases unmatched to any gene: 13. There are 18 residues in the CDR3. The germline V gene encodes CDR1 LGHNA and CDR2 YSLEER. DNA of the CDR3: TGCGCCAGCAGCCAAGTTGTACTAGCGGGAGGGTTCCCGAGGGAGCAGTTCTTC. Its protein product is CASSQVVLAGGFPREQFF.

The chain couples TRBV5-1 to TRBJ2-2, with a tentative D call TRBD2 (5 bases). V was shortened by 4 bases and J by 5 bases, with 15 bases between the two germline ends. In germline, CDR1 is SGHRS, CDR2 YFSETQ. The CDR3 spans 15 residues. CDR3 amino acids: CASSPLAGRTGELFF. CDR3 coding DNA: TGCGCCAGCAGCCCACTCGCGGGCAGGACCGGGGAGCTGTTTTTT.

CDR3 loop: CASTPGTGYSPLHF. CDR3 in DNA: TGTGCCAGCACCCCGGGGACTGGTTATTCACCCCTCCACTTT. The chain combines TRBV6-2 or TRBV6-3 with TRBJ1-6, with D perhaps TRBD1 (5 bases). CDR1 MNHEY and CDR2 SVGEGT come from the germline V gene. V was pared by 7 bases and J by 8 bases, with 15 bases between. This CDR3 is built from 14 residues.

This chain joins TRBV30 and TRBJ2-7; TRBD1 aligns across 7 bases. The CDR3 runs to 11 residues. V shed 5 bases, J shed 4 bases, and the junction held 2 bases outside the gene matches. Germline-derived CDR1 and CDR2 are GTSNPN and SVGIG (reference sequence). The CDR3 loop reads CAWGTVYEQYF. In nucleotides, the CDR3 is TGTGCCTGGGGGACAGTTTACGAGCAGTACTTC. The variable domain in full, with the rest retrieved from reference TRBV30 and TRBJ2-7, is SQTIHQWPATLVQPVGSPLSLECTVEGTSNPNLYWYRQAAGRGLQLLFYSVGIGQISSEVPQNLSASRPQDRQFILSSKKLLLSDSGFYLCAWGTVYEQYFGPGTRLTVT.